This record looks at one T cell receptor beta chain sequence and its context. Generated by immunoSEQ multiplex PCR, the TCRdb table keeps only in-frame clones and is missing some. The table lists some 120,000 clones, approximately 80% of them singletons, with 9% to 15% in the top ten. The CDR3 runs to 14 residues. V lost 4 bases to trimming and J lost 9 bases; unmatched junction nucleotides: 8. Germline V lookup: CDR1 SGHVS, CDR2 FQNEAQ. These data are taken from a study of blood T cell repertoires in COVID-19. The V call is TRBV7-8, the J call TRBJ2-4, with 8 bases matching TRBD1. The sequence was collected from a woman in her sixties or seventies with acute or convalescent COVID-19. Sequencing was carried out using peripheral blood. The DNA of the CDR3 is TGTGCCAGCAGCTCCGTCGGACAGGGTGGCATTCAGTACTTC. Protein sequence: CASSSVGQGGIQYF.